A selection of T cell receptor beta chains follows, all from one sample in a study of shared T cell receptors in the human thymus. TCRdb keeps only in-frame clones here, not all; method: immunoSEQ multiplex PCR. The profile shows more than 550,000 clones, 80% to 90% of them singletons. These data were likewise used in another study, on human thymus T cells.

Sequencing was performed on thymocytes. Receptor source: a girl under three years old with a congenital heart defect. CDR3s include the opening cysteine and the closing phenylalanine or tryptophan. The D gene is left open where the match is weak. Clone sizes are given selectively: once, few, many, or a class where the clone is expanded.

j_gene	d_gene	abundance	v_gene	CDR3aa	CDR3nt
TRBJ2-2	TRBD1	NA	TRBV6-5	CARLCEGAGTGELFF	TGTGCCAGATTGTGTGAGGGGGCGGGCACCGGGGAGCTGTTTTTT
TRBJ2-3	TRBD1	NA	TRBV28	CASSSQTTGVPTDTQYF	TGTGCCAGCAGTTCCCAGACAACAGGGGTCCCCACAGATACGCAGTATTTT
TRBJ1-6	NA	NA	TRBV2	CASREQNHHSPLHF	TGTGCCAGCAGGGAACAGAATCACCATTCACCCCTCCACTTT
TRBJ1-2	TRBD1	NA	TRBV7-9	CASSLAPRGQQLNYGYTF	TGTGCCAGCAGCTTAGCTCCGAGGGGACAGCAGCTGAACTATGGCTACACCTTC
TRBJ2-5	TRBD2	NA	TRBV4-3	CASSQEGASGGEKETQYF	TGCGCCAGCAGCCAAGAAGGGGCTAGCGGGGGGGAGAAAGAGACCCAGTACTTC
TRBJ2-7	TRBD1	NA	TRBV30	CAWSRGQGAYEQYF	TGTGCCTGGAGCAGGGGACAGGGGGCCTACGAGCAGTACTTC
TRBJ2-1	NA	NA	TRBV6-1	CASSEFIGTRHYNEQFF	TGTGCCAGCAGTGAATTTATCGGGACACGACACTACAATGAGCAGTTCTTC
TRBJ2-1	NA	NA	TRBV5-1	CASSPNGRAINEQFF	TGCGCCAGCAGCCCGAACGGGCGGGCGATTAATGAGCAGTTCTTC
TRBJ2-7	NA	NA	TRBV14	CASSQETSESSYEQYF	TGTGCCAGCAGCCAAGAGACTAGTGAGAGCTCCTACGAGCAGTACTTC
TRBJ1-5	TRBD1	NA	TRBV12-5	CASGALNTGTGLKKWDQPQHF	TGTGCTAGTGGCGCCCTAAATACCGGGACAGGGCTCAAGAAGTGGGATCAGCCCCAGCATTTT
TRBJ1-5	TRBD1	NA	TRBV5-1	CASSLGTGGNQPQHF	TGCGCCAGCAGCTTAGGGACAGGGGGGAATCAGCCCCAGCATTTT
TRBJ2-3	NA	NA	TRBV5-1	CASSLDWAHTDTQYF	TGCGCCAGCAGCTTGGATTGGGCCCACACAGATACGCAGTATTTT
TRBJ1-1	NA	NA	TRBV28	CASSNPQGIGTEAFF	TGTGCCAGCAGCAACCCACAGGGAATCGGCACTGAAGCTTTCTTT
TRBJ1-2	NA	NA	TRBV13	CASSIGGGGYTF	TGTGCCAGCAGTATAGGGGGGGGTGGCTACACCTTC
TRBJ2-3	NA	NA	TRBV5-1	CASSNTTDTQYF	TGCGCCAGCAGTAACACCACAGATACGCAGTATTTT
TRBJ1-1	TRBD1	few	TRBV2	CASRIPGQGEAFF	TGTGCCAGCAGGATCCCGGGACAGGGAGAAGCTTTCTTT
TRBJ1-3	NA	NA	TRBV28	CASRGEGNTIYF	TGTGCCAGCAGGGGGGAGGGTAACACCATATATTTT
TRBJ1-1	NA	NA	TRBV25-1	CASSDYTPGPHEAFF	TGTGCCAGCAGTGACTATACCCCTGGGCCCCATGAAGCTTTCTTT
TRBJ1-2	NA	NA	TRBV6-5	CASRPRGYYGYTF	TGTGCCAGCAGACCACGGGGGTACTATGGCTACACCTTC
TRBJ1-5	TRBD1	NA	TRBV7-2	CASSLIGPGTDSNQPQHF	TGTGCCAGCAGCTTAATCGGCCCCGGGACAGATAGCAATCAGCCCCAGCATTTT
TRBJ1-1	NA	NA	TRBV4-1	CASSQDGGPFGEAFF	TGCGCCAGCAGCCAAGATGGCGGCCCCTTCGGTGAAGCTTTCTTT
TRBJ1-1	NA	NA	TRBV5-5	CASSLGQVGDPEAFF	TGTGCCAGCAGCTTGGGACAGGTAGGGGACCCTGAAGCTTTCTTT
TRBJ1-3	NA	NA	TRBV9	CASSVGERTAPSEGNTIYF	TGTGCCAGCAGCGTAGGGGAAAGGACAGCTCCCTCGGAGGGAAACACCATATATTTT
TRBJ2-6	TRBD1	NA	TRBV7-2	CASSIYKTGKFSGANVLTF	TGTGCCAGCAGCATCTACAAGACAGGGAAATTCTCTGGGGCCAACGTCCTGACTTTC
TRBJ2-3	NA	NA	TRBV4-1	CASSRYGDTQYF	TGCGCCAGCAGCCGGTACGGGGATACGCAGTATTTT
TRBJ1-1	TRBD1	NA	TRBV7-8	CASSPGTGMNTEAFF	TGTGCCAGCAGCCCCGGGACAGGAATGAACACTGAAGCTTTCTTT
TRBJ2-7	TRBD1	NA	TRBV4-1	CASSRGQGVGYEQYF	TGCGCCAGCAGCCGAGGACAGGGAGTCGGCTACGAGCAGTACTTC
TRBJ2-7	TRBD2	NA	TRBV29-1	CSVETAGGLSYEQYF	TGCAGCGTTGAAACGGCGGGGGGCCTCTCCTACGAGCAGTACTTC
TRBJ2-3	TRBD1	NA	TRBV6-1	CASSGMGDRGSGTQYF	TGTGCCAGCAGTGGGATGGGGGACAGGGGATCGGGTACGCAGTATTTT
TRBJ2-7	TRBD1	NA	TRBV6-6	CATGTGAYEQYF	TGTGCCACCGGGACAGGGGCCTACGAGCAGTACTTC
TRBJ2-7	TRBD1	NA	TRBV5-5	CASSRGQGGDEQYF	TGTGCCAGCAGCCGCGGACAGGGTGGGGACGAGCAGTACTTC
TRBJ2-5	NA	NA	TRBV4-3	CASSQHRVCETQYF	TGCGCCAGCAGCCAACACAGGGTTTGCGAGACCCAGTACTTC
TRBJ1-6	NA	NA	TRBV2	CASMTPIRRGSYNSPLHF	TGTGCCAGCATGACCCCCATTCGGAGAGGCTCCTATAATTCACCCCTCCACTTT
TRBJ1-2	NA	NA	TRBV9	CASSVVANYGYTF	TGTGCCAGCAGCGTAGTAGCTAACTATGGCTACACCTTC
TRBJ1-1	NA	NA	TRBV5-5	CASSPVYWEYRNTEAFF	TGTGCCAGCAGCCCCGTGTACTGGGAGTATAGGAACACTGAAGCTTTCTTT
TRBJ1-1	NA	once	TRBV25-1	CASSELALKGPPNTEAFF	TGTGCCAGCAGTGAATTAGCGTTGAAGGGTCCCCCGAACACTGAAGCTTTCTTT
TRBJ2-1	NA	NA	TRBV5-4	CASSRRTDPNEQFF	TGTGCCAGCAGCCGACGGACAGACCCAAATGAGCAGTTCTTC
TRBJ2-7	TRBD1	NA	TRBV12-5	CASGLPTDRVESYEQYF	TGTGCTAGTGGTTTGCCAACAGACAGGGTCGAATCCTACGAGCAGTACTTC
TRBJ2-7	TRBD2	NA	TRBV27	CASSFVVGTSGYEQYF	TGTGCCAGCAGTTTCGTTGTCGGGACTAGCGGCTACGAGCAGTACTTC
TRBJ2-7	NA	NA	TRBV13	CASSLVGVSLYEQYF	TGTGCCAGCAGCTTAGTAGGGGTCAGTCTCTACGAGCAGTACTTC
TRBJ2-5	NA	NA	TRBV2	CASSRIPHPRTLGTQYF	TGTGCCAGCAGTCGAATCCCCCATCCGAGGACTCTAGGGACCCAGTACTTC
TRBJ1-1	NA	NA	TRBV7-2	CASSLERGGRNTEAFF	TGTGCCAGCAGCTTAGAGAGGGGAGGTCGGAACACTGAAGCTTTCTTT
TRBJ2-7	NA	NA	TRBV11-1	CASSLRGGAYEQYF	TGTGCCAGCAGCTTACGGGGAGGTGCTTACGAGCAGTACTTC
TRBJ1-4	TRBD1	once	TRBV9	CASSPRGNRTEKLFF	TGTGCCAGCAGCCCCAGGGGGAACAGAACAGAAAAACTGTTTTTT
TRBJ2-7	TRBD1	NA	TRBV7-2	CASRLGDRGHSYEQYF	TGTGCCAGCAGACTAGGAGACAGGGGGCACTCCTACGAGCAGTACTTC
TRBJ1-3	TRBD1	NA	TRBV28	CASQDRGLGNTIYF	TGTGCCAGCCAGGACAGGGGGCTAGGAAACACCATATATTTT
TRBJ2-7	TRBD2	NA	TRBV11-2	CASSLVAGRPYEQYF	TGTGCCAGCAGCTTGGTAGCGGGGCGACCCTACGAGCAGTACTTC
TRBJ1-2	NA	NA	TRBV12-1	CASSSPGRVYGYTF	TGTGCCAGCAGCTCCCCGGGGAGGGTTTATGGCTACACCTTC
TRBJ1-1	NA	few	TRBV11-2	CASSLPGPAGTEAFF	TGTGCCAGCAGCTTACCGGGGCCCGCGGGGACTGAAGCTTTCTTT
TRBJ1-1	TRBD1	NA	TRBV9	CASSSKDRPEEMNTEAFF	TGTGCCAGCAGCTCCAAGGACAGGCCGGAAGAAATGAACACTGAAGCTTTCTTT
TRBJ2-7	TRBD2	NA	TRBV6-5	CASSSTSGGIGEQYF	TGTGCCAGCAGTTCCACTAGCGGGGGGATAGGCGAGCAGTACTTC
TRBJ2-6	TRBD1	NA	TRBV19	CASSGWSGTGGSGANVLTF	TGTGCCAGTAGTGGATGGTCCGGGACAGGGGGGTCTGGGGCCAACGTCCTGACTTTC
TRBJ2-5	TRBD2	once	TRBV9	CASSLQTSGRETQYF	TGTGCCAGCAGCCTCCAGACTAGCGGGCGAGAGACCCAGTACTTC
TRBJ2-1	TRBD1	NA	TRBV28	CASSFSDTSPGTGDLYNEQFF	TGTGCCAGCAGTTTCTCGGATACCAGTCCCGGGACAGGGGATTTGTACAATGAGCAGTTCTTC